What follows describes a single T cell receptor (beta chain). Cohorts were based on clinical histories the participants reported. Recovered participants had two consecutive negative NP/OP PCR tests, healthcare professional clearance, or symptom resolution. This sample is drawn from a study of blood T cell repertoires in COVID-19. About the research overall: From the United States, Italy and Spain came samples of acute and convalescent COVID-19. T cells, B-cell-depleted T cells, or PBMCs supplied cDNA or gDNA.

The CDR3 is 16 amino acids. The germline V and J ends were trimmed by 2 bases and 6 bases, with 17 bases remaining between them. Germline lookup yields CDR1 SGHTA and CDR2 FQGNSA. Assay: immunoSEQ multiplex PCR; the TCRdb copy retains only in-frame clones and omits some. This repertoire shows fewer than 300,000 clones, about nine tenths found once; its top ten account for roughly 1.1%. This TCR came from a woman between 25 and 40 years old who had recovered from COVID-19. Sequencing input: PBMCs or T cells enriched from blood (not recorded which). The chain employs TRBV7-2 and TRBJ1-5; D is ambiguous. The CDR3 DNA reads as TGTGCCAGCAGCTTAATCTGGCAGGACTCGCGTCAGCCCCAGCATTTT. The encoded protein is CASSLIWQDSRQPQHF.